This T cell receptor beta chain emerged from a study of a mutant IDH1 vaccine in newly diagnosed glioma. Study information: Onset of vaccination occurred 4-6 weeks following radiotherapy alone, or with temozolomide cycles. Patients were pretreated with radiotherapy, temozolomide, or both, mostly both.

Whole-study findings and limits: Patients showed vaccine-induced immune responses at a rate of roughly 94%.

The time point denotes: week 35, safety follow-up. What each vaccine dose contained was 300 ug of mutant IDH1 20-mer peptide, accompanied by topical imiquimod. In weeks 1, 3, 5, 7, 11, 15, 19 and 23, patients were immunized, eight times in all. Turning to this clone: The antigen is undetermined.

Sequenced by immunoSEQ multiplex PCR; TCRdb stores in-frame clones only, minus some. Among 35,000 to 55,000 clones, 81% were seen once, and the ten largest hold around 5%. Germline V gives CDR1 MNHEY, CDR2 SMNVEV (reference sequence). There are 12 residues in the CDR3. With V trimmed by 4 bases and J by 9 bases, 6 bases remained unmatched. This sample comprised PBMCs, obtained from a glioma patient whose treatment included an IDH1 peptide vaccine. The V and J genes are TRBV27 and TRBJ2-7, with 7 nucleotides matching TRBD2. The TCR was taken from a middle-aged woman with glioma. Some clones in this sample may be carry-over from other donors' samples. The CDR3 sequence: CASSWGGNMQYF. CDR3 DNA: TGTGCCAGCAGTTGGGGGGGGAACATGCAGTACTTC.